The sequence of this TCR beta chain was determined in a study of a mutant IDH1 vaccine in newly diagnosed glioma. Study conclusions and caveats: Immune responses induced by vaccination arose in 93.3% of the patients. Whatever changes occurred in top peripheral T cell clonotypes seemed unrelated to pseudoprogression.

The CDR3 covers 14 residues. Germline values: CDR1 MGHDK, CDR2 SYGVNS. V shed 6 bases and J shed 3 bases, with 14 bases lying between them. Assay: immunoSEQ multiplex PCR; the TCRdb copy retains only in-frame clones and omits some. Of 92,000 or so clones detected, around 80% appear once; the ten largest clones hold less than 6.5%. As for time point: baseline, week 1 (first vaccination visit). Documented treatment: pre-vaccination baseline after standard-of-care therapy. Of note for this clone: The antigen is not known.

The chain links TRBV25-1 to TRBJ1-1; D gene ambiguous. Sample: PBMCs, taken from a glioma patient treated with radiotherapy, temozolomide or both. The TCR sequence derives from a middle-aged man with glioma. Some clones in this sample may be carry-over from other donors' samples. CDR3 sequence (DNA): TGTGCCAGCAGCCCCCCTGGGCAGTACACTGAAGCTTTCTTT. Its translation is CASSPPGQYTEAFF.